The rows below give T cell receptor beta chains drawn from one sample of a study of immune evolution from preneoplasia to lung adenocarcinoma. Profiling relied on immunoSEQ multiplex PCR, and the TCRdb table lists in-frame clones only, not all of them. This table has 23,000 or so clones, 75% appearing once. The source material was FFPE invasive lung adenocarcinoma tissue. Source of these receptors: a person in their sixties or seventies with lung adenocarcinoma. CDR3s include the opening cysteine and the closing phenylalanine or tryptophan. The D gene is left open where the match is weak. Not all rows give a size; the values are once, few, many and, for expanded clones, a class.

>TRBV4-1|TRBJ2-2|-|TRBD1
CASTRTGQTGELFF
TGCGCCAGCACCAGGACAGGGCAAACCGGGGAGCTGTTTTTT
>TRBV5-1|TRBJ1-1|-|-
CASSLALGVMNTEAFF
TGCGCCAGCAGCTTGGCCTTGGGTGTTATGAACACTGAAGCTTTCTTT
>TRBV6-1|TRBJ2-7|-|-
CASARGVGGSYEQYF
TGTGCCAGCGCGAGGGGGGTTGGCGGATCCTACGAGCAGTACTTC
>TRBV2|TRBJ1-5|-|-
CASDQDGGYSNQPQHF
TGTGCCAGCGACCAGGACGGGGGCTATAGCAATCAGCCCCAGCATTTT
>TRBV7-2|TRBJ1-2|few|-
CASSPEAGGYGYTF
TGTGCCAGCAGCCCGGAAGCTGGGGGCTATGGCTACACCTTC
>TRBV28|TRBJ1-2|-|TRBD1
CASSAPSQGAGGYTF
TGTGCCAGCAGTGCCCCCTCCCAGGGGGCGGGAGGCTACACCTTC
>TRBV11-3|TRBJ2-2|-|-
CASSSHATGELFF
TGTGCCAGCAGCTCGCACGCGACCGGGGAGCTGTTTTTT
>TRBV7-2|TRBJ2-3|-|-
CASSSRQGTDTQYF
TGTGCCAGCAGCTCCCGACAGGGCACAGATACGCAGTATTTT
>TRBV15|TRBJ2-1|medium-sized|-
CATSSMGPDKGEQFF
TGTGCCACCAGCAGCATGGGGCCGGACAAGGGTGAGCAGTTCTTC
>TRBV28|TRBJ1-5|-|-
CASTLGGLNQPQHF
TGTGCCAGCACCTTGGGTGGGCTCAATCAGCCCCAGCATTTT
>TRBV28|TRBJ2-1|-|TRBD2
CASPPNQGLADSLYNEQFF
TGTGCCAGCCCCCCGAACCAGGGACTAGCGGACTCTCTCTACAATGAGCAGTTCTTC
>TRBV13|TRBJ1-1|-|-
CASSAQTAHTEAFF
TGTGCCAGCAGTGCCCAAACAGCGCACACTGAAGCTTTCTTT
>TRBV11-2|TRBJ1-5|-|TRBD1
CASSMGQGIYQPQHF
TGTGCCAGCAGCATGGGACAGGGTATCTATCAGCCCCAGCATTTT
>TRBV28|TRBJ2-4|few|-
CASSSGTLGGNIQYF
TGTGCCAGCAGTTCAGGCACGCTTGGGGGCAACATTCAGTACTTC
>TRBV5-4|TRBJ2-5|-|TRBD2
CASSLRTSGRGETQYF
TGTGCCAGCAGCCTACGGACTAGCGGGAGAGGGGAGACCCAGTACTTC
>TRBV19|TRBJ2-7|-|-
CASSSDSYEQYF
TGTGCCAGTAGCTCTGACTCCTACGAGCAGTACTTC
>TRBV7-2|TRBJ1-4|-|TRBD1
CASSRMRGQGTNEKLFF
TGTGCCAGCAGCCGGATGAGGGGACAGGGAACTAATGAAAAACTGTTTTTT
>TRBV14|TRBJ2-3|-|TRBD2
CASSQPGLAGANLTDTQYF
TGTGCCAGCAGCCAACCGGGACTAGCTGGAGCAAACCTCACAGATACGCAGTATTTT
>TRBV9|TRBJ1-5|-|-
CASSVVRQGTNQPQHF
TGTGCCAGCAGCGTAGTGAGGCAGGGGACTAATCAGCCCCAGCATTTT
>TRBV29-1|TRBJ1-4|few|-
CSVVIEPGNEKLFF
TGCAGCGTTGTTATAGAACCGGGGAATGAAAAACTGTTTTTT
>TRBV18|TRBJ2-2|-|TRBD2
CASSPGGDTGELFF
TGTGCCAGCTCACCGGGAGGGGACACCGGGGAGCTGTTTTTT
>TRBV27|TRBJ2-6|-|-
CASRKIVSGANVLTF
TGTGCCAGCAGAAAAATCGTCTCTGGGGCCAACGTCCTGACTTTC
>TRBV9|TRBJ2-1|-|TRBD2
CASSVAGGSLAQFF
TGTGCCAGCAGCGTAGCGGGAGGCTCGCTTGCGCAGTTCTTC
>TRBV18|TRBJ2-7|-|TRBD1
CASSRGYEQYF
TGTGCCAGCTCCAGGGGGTACGAGCAGTACTTC
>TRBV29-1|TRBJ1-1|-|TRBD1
CSVEDRVRGQTEAFF
TGCAGCGTTGAAGATCGGGTCAGGGGGCAAACTGAAGCTTTCTTT
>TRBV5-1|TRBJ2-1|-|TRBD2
CASSLRTSGDNEQFF
TGCGCCAGCAGCTTGAGGACTAGCGGTGACAATGAGCAGTTCTTC
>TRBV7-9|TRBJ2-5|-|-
CASSLGSVEGTQYF
TGTGCCAGCAGCTTAGGGTCGGTCGAAGGGACCCAGTACTTC
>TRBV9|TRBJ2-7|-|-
CASAPGANREQYF
TGTGCCAGCGCCCCAGGGGCTAATCGCGAGCAGTACTTC
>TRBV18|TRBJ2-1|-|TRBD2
CASSRTSGSDEQFF
TGTGCCAGCTCACGGACTAGCGGGAGCGATGAGCAGTTCTTC
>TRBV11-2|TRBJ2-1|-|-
CASSLEWGVSYNEQFF
TGTGCCAGCAGCTTAGAATGGGGGGTCTCCTACAATGAGCAGTTCTTC
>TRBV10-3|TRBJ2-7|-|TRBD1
CAISEILDRVSEQYF
TGTGCCATCAGTGAGATTCTGGACAGGGTCTCCGAGCAGTACTTC
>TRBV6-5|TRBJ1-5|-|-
CASSWKGNQPQHF
TGTGCCAGCAGTTGGAAAGGAAATCAGCCCCAGCATTTT
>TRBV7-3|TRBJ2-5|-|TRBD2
CASSPDSGRELETQYF
TGTGCCAGCAGTCCAGACAGCGGGAGGGAACTAGAGACCCAGTACTTC
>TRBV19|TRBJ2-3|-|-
CASSMGMLPGTDTQYF
TGTGCCAGTAGTATGGGGATGCTTCCTGGCACAGATACGCAGTATTTT
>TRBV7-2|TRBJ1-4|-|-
CASSSTGTTNEKLFF
TGTGCCAGCAGCTCGACGGGGACAACTAATGAAAAACTGTTTTTT
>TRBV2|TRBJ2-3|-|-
CASRLVDTQYF
TGTGCCAGCAGGCTAGTAGATACGCAGTATTTT
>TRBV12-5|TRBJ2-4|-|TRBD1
CASASGTGAKNIQYF
TGTGCTAGTGCCTCCGGGACAGGGGCCAAAAACATTCAGTACTTC
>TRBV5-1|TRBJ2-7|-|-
CASSSRTAVEQYF
TGCGCCAGCAGCTCCCGGACCGCGGTGGAGCAGTACTTC
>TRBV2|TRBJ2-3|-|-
CASSELFGLGGTQYF
TGTGCCAGCAGTGAATTGTTTGGCTTGGGTGGTACGCAGTATTTT
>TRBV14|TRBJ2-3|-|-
CASSRGSGTDTQYF
TGTGCCAGCAGCCGCGGCTCCGGCACAGATACGCAGTATTTT
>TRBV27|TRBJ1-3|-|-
CATQGSAGNTIYF
TGTGCCACACAGGGTTCGGCTGGAAACACCATATATTTT
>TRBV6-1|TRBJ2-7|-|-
CASSGEVGEQYF
TGTGCCAGCAGTGGGGAGGTGGGCGAGCAGTACTTC
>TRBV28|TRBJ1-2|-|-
CASSLRAYNYGYTF
TGTGCCAGCAGTTTACGGGCATATAACTATGGCTACACCTTC
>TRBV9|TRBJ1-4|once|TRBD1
CASSEGANNEKLFF
TGTGCCAGCAGCGAGGGGGCAAATAATGAAAAACTGTTTTTT
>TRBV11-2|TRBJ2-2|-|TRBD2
CASSLTGTSGSRAGELFF
TGTGCCAGCAGCTTAACCGGGACTAGCGGGAGTAGGGCCGGGGAGCTGTTTTTT
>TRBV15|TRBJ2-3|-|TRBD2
CATSRDPLAVLRGTDTQYF
TGTGCCACCAGCAGAGATCCACTAGCGGTTCTCAGAGGAACAGATACGCAGTATTTT
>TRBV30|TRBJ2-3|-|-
CAWSQSDTQYF
TGTGCCTGGAGTCAATCAGATACGCAGTATTTT
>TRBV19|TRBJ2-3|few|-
CASSIADTQYF
TGTGCCAGTAGTATAGCAGATACGCAGTATTTT
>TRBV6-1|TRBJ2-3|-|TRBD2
CASSATRREFTDTQYF
TGTGCCAGCAGTGCCACTAGGCGGGAGTTCACAGATACGCAGTATTTT
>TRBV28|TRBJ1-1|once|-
CASSSSIFLNTEAFF
TGTGCCAGCAGCTCCTCGATTTTCCTGAACACTGAAGCTTTCTTT
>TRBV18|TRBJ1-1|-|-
CASSRSGRGNTEAFF
TGTGCCAGCTCAAGGTCGGGACGGGGGAACACTGAAGCTTTCTTT
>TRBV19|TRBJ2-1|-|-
CASSKEAAYNEQFF
TGTGCCAGTAGTAAAGAAGCAGCGTACAATGAGCAGTTCTTC
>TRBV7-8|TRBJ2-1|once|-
CASSSFGGGANNEQFF
TGTGCCAGCAGCTCCTTCGGTGGCGGAGCCAACAATGAGCAGTTCTTC
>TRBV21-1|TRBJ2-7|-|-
CASSKDGAGECEQYF
TGTGCCAGCAGCAAAGATGGAGCGGGAGAATGCGAGCAGTACTTC
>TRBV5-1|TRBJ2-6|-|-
CASSLALGSGANVLTF
TGCGCCAGCAGCTTGGCCCTTGGATCTGGGGCCAACGTCCTGACTTTC
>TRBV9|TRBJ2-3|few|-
CASSVAPPSQGTDTQYF
TGTGCCAGCAGCGTAGCCCCTCCTAGCCAGGGGACAGATACGCAGTATTTT
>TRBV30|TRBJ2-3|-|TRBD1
CAWSDRAKQYF
TGTGCCTGGAGCGACAGGGCCAAGCAGTATTTT
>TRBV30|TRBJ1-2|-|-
CAWSRAKIYGYTF
TGTGCCTGGAGTCGAGCTAAGATCTATGGCTACACCTTC
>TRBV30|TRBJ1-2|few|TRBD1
CAWSVSRTGGIGYGYTF
TGTGCCTGGAGTGTCTCTAGGACAGGGGGCATTGGGTATGGCTACACCTTC